Listed here are 23 T cell receptor beta chains from one sample, sequenced in a study of graft-versus-host responses after intestinal transplantation. Profiled with immunoSEQ multiplex PCR; TCRdb holds only in-frame clones, not every one. The sample lists more than 65,000 clones; 85% to 95% were seen once. Antigens for these TCRs are unknown. This specimen consisted of unstimulated CD8+ T cells sorted from spleen or lymph node cells, obtained before transplant. The receptors derive from a human donor who was the organ donor for an intestinal transplant.

This clone was recorded once. This rearrangement joins TRBV14 to TRBJ2-1; D is ambiguous. CDR3 length equals 14 residues. Trimming shortened V by 0 bases and J by 4 bases, and 7 bases separated the two germline ends. CDR1 is SGHDN and CDR2 is FVKESK in the germline V gene. The CDR3 loop reads CASSQDSRYNEQFF. The CDR3 coding sequence is TGTGCCAGCAGCCAAGACTCCCGGTACAATGAGCAGTTCTTC.

In DNA, the CDR3 is TGTGCCAGCAGCCCGGACGGACTAGCGGGAAGGAATGAGCAGTTCTTC. It specifies CASSPDGLAGRNEQFF. This rearrangement joins TRBV5-4 to TRBJ2-1, with 12 bases aligning to TRBD2. With V trimmed by 4 bases and J by 7 bases, 9 bases remained unmatched. The CDR3 spans 16 residues. CDR1 is SGHNT and CDR2 is YYREEE in the germline V gene (reference sequence).

This chain connects TRBV6-5 to TRBJ1-5; 7 nucleotides align to TRBD1. The CDR3 covers 14 residues. With V trimmed by 4 bases and J by 4 bases, 4 bases remained unmatched. Germline CDR1 is MNHEY and CDR2 is SVGAGI. CDR3 region: CASSSGTENQPQHF. The CDR3 bases are TGTGCCAGCAGTTCCGGGACAGAAAATCAGCCCCAGCATTTT.

The chain links TRBV13 to TRBJ2-5; D call uncertain. Germline V CDR1 and CDR2: PRHDT, FYEKMQ (reference sequence). Trimming took 5 bases from V and 5 from J, leaving 18 bases between them. The CDR3 loop spans 15 amino acids. This CDR3 is CASSRFPTARETQYF. The DNA of the CDR3 is TGTGCCAGCAGCAGATTCCCCACTGCCCGGGAGACCCAGTACTTC.

V usage is TRBV7-9 and J usage is TRBJ1-1; 11 bases agree with TRBD1. The germline V gene has CDR1 SEHNR and CDR2 FQNEAQ (reference sequence). J lost 3 bases, V lost 5 bases, and 5 bases had no gene match. The CDR3 has 15 amino acids. CDR3 sequence reads: CASSVGQGADTEAFF. CDR3 coding DNA: TGTGCCAGCAGCGTAGGACAGGGGGCCGACACTGAAGCTTTCTTT.

This chain uses TRBV11-3 with TRBJ1-2; TRBD1 might be the D (5 bases). The germline V gene has CDR1 SGHNT and CDR2 YENEEA. Trimming removed 4 bases at V and 5 bases at J, with 20 bases between. The CDR3 sequence is 16 residues long. The CDR3 nucleotides are TGTGCCAGCAGCTACGGTCATTGGTCGGGACCTTATGGCTACACCTTC. Residues: CASSYGHWSGPYGYTF.

J is TRBJ1-5 and V is TRBV13; no clear D. Germline V gives CDR1 PRHDT, CDR2 FYEKMQ (reference sequence). V was shortened by 3 bases and J by 0 bases, with 6 bases between the two germline ends. The CDR3 runs 14 residues. Written as DNA, the CDR3 is TGTGCCAGCAGCTTGGGGATTAGCAATCAGCCCCAGCATTTT. Translating it yields CASSLGISNQPQHF. The whole variable domain, remainder taken from reference TRBV13 and TRBJ1-5, is AAGVIQSPRHLIKEKRETATLKCYPIPRHDTVYWYQQGPGQDPQFLISFYEKMQSDKGSIPDRFSAQQFSDYHSELNMSSLELGDSALYFCASSLGISNQPQHFGDGTRLSIL.

V and J are TRBV4-1 and TRBJ1-4; TRBD1 is a possible D gene (6 bases). The CDR3 has 16 amino acids. Germline V CDR1 and CDR2: MGHRA, YSYEKL. V shed 5 bases and J shed 5 bases, with 18 bases lying between them. In DNA, the CDR3 is TGCGCCAGCAGCGAAAGAGAGGGGGGGTACAATGAAAAACTGTTTTTT. Its translation: CASSEREGGYNEKLFF.

The chain uses TRBV6-4 and TRBJ2-3, with 10 bases aligning to TRBD1. The CDR3 is 14 residues long. With 8 bases clipped from V and 4 bases from J, the junction kept 6 bases outside the gene matches. The germline CDR1 and CDR2 sequences are MRHNA and SNTAGT. In DNA form, the CDR3 reads TGTGCCAGCTCCGGGACAGGGGATGCAGATACGCAGTATTTT. It codes for CASSGTGDADTQYF.

This sequence joins TRBV19 and TRBJ2-7; the match to TRBD1 covers 9 bases. With 6 bases clipped from V and 4 bases from J, the junction kept 10 bases outside the gene matches. CDR1 and CDR2 from the germline V gene are LNHDA and SQIVND (reference sequence). There are 15 residues in the CDR3. The CDR3 DNA reads as TGTGCCAGTAGCTCCTCGACAGGGGGGTATTACGAGCAGTACTTC. It encodes CASSSSTGGYYEQYF.

V and J are TRBV6-1 and TRBJ1-2, with D unresolved. Trimming took 5 bases from V and 3 from J, leaving 10 bases between them. CDR3 size: 13 residues. The V gene's germline CDR1 is MNHNS and CDR2 SASEGT. CDR3 residues: CASSRNGDYGYTF. The DNA of the CDR3 is TGTGCCAGCAGTCGGAACGGCGACTATGGCTACACCTTC.

The V gene is TRBV9, the J gene TRBJ2-7; D not certain. Trimming cost V 0 bases and J 5 bases, with 9 bases left between them. CDR3 length: 13 amino acids. Germline CDR1 is SGDLS and CDR2 is YYNGEE. In nucleotides, the CDR3 is TGTGCCAGCAGCGTAGAGCCTGGCCACGAGCAGTACTTC. Amino acids: CASSVEPGHEQYF.

V usage is TRBV7-2 and J usage is TRBJ2-3, with 7 bases identical to TRBD2. Germline V gene lookup returns CDR1 SGHTA and CDR2 FQGNSA. The CDR3 is 17 residues long. The trim removed 4 bases at V and 1 base at J, leaving 11 bases unmatched. CDR3: CASSWGLRGLGTDTQYF. CDR3 in DNA: TGTGCCAGCAGCTGGGGACTACGAGGGTTGGGCACAGATACGCAGTATTTT.

The genes are TRBV11-1 and TRBJ2-7, with TRBD1 as a possible D gene (5 bases). The CDR3 has 14 residues. The germline V and J ends were trimmed by 3 bases and 6 bases, with 15 bases remaining between them. Germline V gene lookup returns CDR1 SGHAT and CDR2 FQDESV (reference sequence). This CDR3 reads CASSLAGLLGEQYF. Here the CDR3 DNA reads TGTGCCAGCAGCTTGGCAGGGCTTCTGGGCGAGCAGTACTTC.

This sequence joins TRBV6-5 and TRBJ2-7, with unresolved D. The CDR3 spans 16 residues. Trimming took 0 bases from V and 3 from J, leaving 15 bases between them. Germline CDR1 is MNHEY and CDR2 is SVGAGI. CDR3 sequence (DNA): TGTGCCAGCAGTTACTCGATCCAACCTCCCTACTACGAGCAGTACTTC. Protein: CASSYSIQPPYYEQYF.

CDR3 sequence (DNA): TGTGCCAGCAGTTTTTTCGGAGGGGGTGAGCAGTACTTC. Its protein product is CASSFFGGGEQYF. The chain joins TRBV27 to TRBJ2-7; either TRBD1 or TRBD2 may supply D (6 bases each). The CDR3 has 13 amino acids. In germline, CDR1 is MNHEY, CDR2 SMNVEV (reference sequence). V was pared by 3 bases and J by 7 bases, with 13 bases between.

The chain links TRBV29-1 to TRBJ2-5, with a possible D match to TRBD1 (5 bases). The V gene's germline CDR1 is SQVTM and CDR2 ANQGSEA. V was pared by 0 bases and J by 2 bases, with 10 bases between. The CDR3 is made up of 14 amino acids. In nucleotides, the CDR3 is TGCAGCGTTGAAGACTCGACAGCACAAGAGACCCAGTACTTC. Its protein product is CSVEDSTAQETQYF.

The chain recombines TRBV4-1 with TRBJ2-1; D remains unclear. Trimming removed 0 bases from V and 13 bases from J, with 19 bases in between. The CDR3 contains 15 residues. Germline CDR1 MGHRA, CDR2 YSYEKL. The CDR3 spells CASSQDPYGRRVQFF. CDR3 coding DNA: TGCGCCAGCAGCCAAGATCCCTATGGGCGTCGGGTCCAGTTCTTC.

The chain carries TRBV10-2 and TRBJ2-3, with TRBD2 matching 9 bases. V gave up 0 bases and J gave up 0 bases; unmatched junction bases: 4. The CDR3 loop spans 17 amino acids. Germline loops: CDR1 WSHSY, CDR2 SAAADI. The DNA for the CDR3 is TGCGCCAGCAGTGAGTCCCTTAGCGGGGGAAGCACAGATACGCAGTATTTT. Its protein is CASSESLSGGSTDTQYF.

As to this clone: At the DNA level, this CDR3 is encoded by other sequences in the same sample as well. This rearrangement joins TRBV27 to TRBJ2-1; D perhaps matches TRBD2 (5 bases). Trimming took 0 bases from V and 4 from J, leaving 7 bases between them. The CDR3 contains 14 residues. Germline CDR1 is MNHEY and CDR2 is SMNVEV (reference sequence). The DNA for the CDR3 is TGTGCCAGCAGTTTATCGGGGAGTTACAATGAGCAGTTCTTC. It translates to CASSLSGSYNEQFF.

In its sample, this clone was seen once. The chain couples TRBV4-1 to TRBJ1-2; 9 bases match TRBD1. J was trimmed by 4 bases and V by 4 bases; bases with no gene match: 4. CDR1 MGHRA and CDR2 YSYEKL come from the germline V gene. The CDR3 length is 14 residues. The CDR3 DNA reads TGCGCCAGCAGCCCGATGGACAGGGGCTATGGCTACACCTTC. Translation: CASSPMDRGYGYTF.

J is TRBJ1-1 and V is TRBV6-1; no clear D gene. With 5 bases removed from V and 0 bases from J, the gap between germline ends came to 10 bases. The germline CDR1 and CDR2 sequences are MNHNS and SASEGT. The CDR3 runs 14 residues. The CDR3 loop is CASSQVSLNTEAFF. The DNA for the CDR3 is TGTGCCAGCAGTCAAGTTTCTTTGAACACTGAAGCTTTCTTT.

This chain joins TRBV4-1 and TRBJ2-3; a weak D match, TRBD2 (7 bases). Germline-derived CDR1 and CDR2 are MGHRA and YSYEKL. V was pared by 6 bases and J by 0 bases, with 22 bases between. This CDR3 has 18 residues. The CDR3 nucleotides are TGCGCCAGCAGTGAAGTTTTCGGGGCGGGGGCCAGCACAGATACGCAGTATTTT. This gives the protein CASSEVFGAGASTDTQYF.